The T cell receptor (beta chain) described here comes from a study of T-cell reconstitution after alpha-beta-depleted transplantation in children (dated by TCRdb to 2016 to 2017). Study-level background: The study quantitatively tracked T-cell immune reconstitution after TCRalphabeta/CD19-depleted allogeneic hematopoietic cell transplantation in children using TCR repertoire profiling.

Library generation was performed with PCR. Sequenced on an Illumina HiSeq 2500. Molecular barcoding was employed in the preparation of TCR libraries, with unique molecular identifiers being used to normalize TCRbeta repertoire quantification. The public reads were reanalyzed by TCRdb: fastp trimming at Q25, MiXCR alignment, in-frame beta chains only. Records with the same CDR3 protein are collapsed into one entry carrying the most frequent genes and DNA. The table for this sample lists more than 450,000 distinct CDR3 sequences; approximately 20% of them were counted only once. Around 3.3% of the sample lies in the top ten. Notes on this clonotype: Its cognate antigen has yet to be identified. The record has no base qualities; no much larger clone is one base away.

The germline V gene (reference sequence) gives CDR1 as SGHNT and CDR2 as YYREEE. Between the V and J ends, shortened by 5 bases and 0 bases respectively, the junction contains 12 bases. Counted from cysteine to phenylalanine, this CDR3 has 15 amino acids. Only the CDR3 DNA is retained, 45 bases long and in frame from the first base. The sample was PBMCs from the stem cell graft donor, taken from the stem cell graft. The chain is made from TRBV5-4 and TRBJ2-1, and perhaps TRBD2 as D gene, on 5 matching bases. The clonotype comes from a human donor who donated a stem cell graft to a child with acute lymphoblastic leukemia. The CDR3 corresponds to CASRVRGSSYNEQFF. In nucleotides, the sequence is TGTGCCAGCAGGGTACGTGGGAGCTCCTACAATGAGCAGTTCTTC.